The clone carrying this TCR beta chain has a single count. Clones were read by immunoSEQ multiplex PCR, and TCRdb kept only the in-frame ones, dropping some. The sample carries 69,000 or so clones, more than 75% recorded once. The sample comes from a study of T cell responses to AZD1222 COVID-19 vaccine. V dropped 4 bases and J dropped 2; count of bases not matched to a gene: 7. This CDR3 comprises 16 residues. In germline, CDR1 is ENHRY, CDR2 SYGVKD. This clonotype was obtained from an adult who received the MenACWY meningococcal vaccine as a control. This chain uses TRBV10-3 with TRBJ2-7; 11 bases fit TRBD2. The sample here was peripheral blood, taken 28 days after the second dose of the MenACWY control vaccine. The DNA of the CDR3 is TGTGCCATCAGTGCACCGACTAGCGGGGCAACCTACGAGCAGTACTTC. This translates into CAISAPTSGATYEQYF.